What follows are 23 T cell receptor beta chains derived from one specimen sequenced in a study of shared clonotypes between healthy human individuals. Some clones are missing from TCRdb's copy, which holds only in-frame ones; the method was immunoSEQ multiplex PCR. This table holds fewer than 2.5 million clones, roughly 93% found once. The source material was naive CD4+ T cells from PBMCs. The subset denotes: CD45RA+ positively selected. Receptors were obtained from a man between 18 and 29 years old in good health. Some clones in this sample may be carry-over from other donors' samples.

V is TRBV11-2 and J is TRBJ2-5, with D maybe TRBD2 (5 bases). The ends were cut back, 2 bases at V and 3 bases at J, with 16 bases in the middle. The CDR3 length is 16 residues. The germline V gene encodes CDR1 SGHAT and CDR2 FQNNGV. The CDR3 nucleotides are TGTGCCAGCAGCTTACACGGAGCGGAGAAAAAAGAGACCCAGTACTTC. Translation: CASSLHGAEKKETQYF.

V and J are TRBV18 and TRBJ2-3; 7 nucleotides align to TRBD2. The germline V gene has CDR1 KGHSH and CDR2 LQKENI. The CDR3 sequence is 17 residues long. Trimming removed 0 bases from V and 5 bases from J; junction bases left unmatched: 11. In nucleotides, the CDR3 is TGTGCCAGCTCACCACCGGGGAGGGAGGGCCTAGGAGATACGCAGTATTTT. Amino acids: CASSPPGREGLGDTQYF. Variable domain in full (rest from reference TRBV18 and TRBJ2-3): NAGVMQNPRHLVRRRGQEARLRCSPMKGHSHVYWYRQLPEEGLKFMVYLQKENIIDESGMPKERFSAEFPKEGPSILRIQQVVRGDSAAYFCASSPPGREGLGDTQYFGPGTRLTVL.

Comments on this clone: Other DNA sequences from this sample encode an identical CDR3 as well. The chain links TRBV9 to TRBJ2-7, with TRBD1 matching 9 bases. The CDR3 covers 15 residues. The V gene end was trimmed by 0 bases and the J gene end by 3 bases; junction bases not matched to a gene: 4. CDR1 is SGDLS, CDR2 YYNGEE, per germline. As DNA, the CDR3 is TGTGCCAGCAGCGTAGGCGGGGACAGGGTCTACGAGCAGTACTTC. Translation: CASSVGGDRVYEQYF.

Here the CDR3 DNA reads TGTGCCAGCAGTTTAAGGTTCAGACAGTTCTCCTACGAGCAGTACTTC. It yields the protein CASSLRFRQFSYEQYF. The chain carries TRBV28 and TRBJ2-7; possibly TRBD1 for D (5 bases). This CDR3 has 16 residues. Germline loops: CDR1 MDHEN, CDR2 SYDVKM. V gave up 2 bases and J gave up 0 bases, with 14 bases separating them.

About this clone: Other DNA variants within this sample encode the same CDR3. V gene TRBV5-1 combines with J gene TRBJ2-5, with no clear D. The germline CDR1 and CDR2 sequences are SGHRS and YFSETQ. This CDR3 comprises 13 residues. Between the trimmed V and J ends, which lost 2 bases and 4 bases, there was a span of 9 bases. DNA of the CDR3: TGCGCCAGCAGCTTAGGCGTCGCAGAGACCCAGTACTTC. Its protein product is CASSLGVAETQYF.

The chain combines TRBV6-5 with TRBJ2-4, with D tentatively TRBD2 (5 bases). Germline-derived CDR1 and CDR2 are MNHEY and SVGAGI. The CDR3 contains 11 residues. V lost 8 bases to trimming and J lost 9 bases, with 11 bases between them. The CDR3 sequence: CASLNGGIQYF. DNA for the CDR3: TGTGCCAGCTTGAACGGAGGCATTCAGTACTTC.

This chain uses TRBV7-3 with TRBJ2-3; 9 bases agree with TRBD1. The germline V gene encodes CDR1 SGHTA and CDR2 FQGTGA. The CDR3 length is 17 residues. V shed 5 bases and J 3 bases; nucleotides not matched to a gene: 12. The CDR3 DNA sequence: TGTGCCAGCAGCCTGAATCGACCCGGACAGGGGACAGATACGCAGTATTTT. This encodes CASSLNRPGQGTDTQYF.

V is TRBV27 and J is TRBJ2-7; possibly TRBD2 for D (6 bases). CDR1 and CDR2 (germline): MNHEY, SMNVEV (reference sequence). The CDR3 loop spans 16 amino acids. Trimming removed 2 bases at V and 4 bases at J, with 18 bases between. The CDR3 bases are TGTGCCAGCAGTTTACTGGTAGACTTAAGCGGGTACGAGCAGTACTTC. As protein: CASSLLVDLSGYEQYF.

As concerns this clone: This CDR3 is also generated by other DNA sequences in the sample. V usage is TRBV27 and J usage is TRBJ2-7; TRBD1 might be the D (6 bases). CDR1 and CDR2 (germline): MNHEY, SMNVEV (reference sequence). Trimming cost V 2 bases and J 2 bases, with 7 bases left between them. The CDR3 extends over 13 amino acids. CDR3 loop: CASSLQGTYEQYF. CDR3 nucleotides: TGTGCCAGCAGTTTACAGGGGACCTACGAGCAGTACTTC.

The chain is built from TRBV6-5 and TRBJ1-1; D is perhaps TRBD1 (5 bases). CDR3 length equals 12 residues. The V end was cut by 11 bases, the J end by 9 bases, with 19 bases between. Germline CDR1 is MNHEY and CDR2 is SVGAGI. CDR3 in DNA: TGTGCCGCCACCGGGACGGCGAAAAAAGCTTTCTTT. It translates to CAATGTAKKAFF.

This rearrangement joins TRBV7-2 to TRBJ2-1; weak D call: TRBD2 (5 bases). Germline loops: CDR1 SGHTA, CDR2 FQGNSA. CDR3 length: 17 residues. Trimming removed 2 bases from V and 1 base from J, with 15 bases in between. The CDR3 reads CASSLSVKRGSYNEQFF. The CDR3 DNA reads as TGTGCCAGCAGCTTATCGGTGAAGAGAGGGTCCTACAATGAGCAGTTCTTC. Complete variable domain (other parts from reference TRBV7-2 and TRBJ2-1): GAGVSQSPSNKVTEKGKDVELRCDPISGHTALYWYRQSLGQGLEFLIYFQGNSAPDKSGLPSDRFSAERTGGSVSTLTIQRTQQEDSAVYLCASSLSVKRGSYNEQFFGPGTRLTVL.

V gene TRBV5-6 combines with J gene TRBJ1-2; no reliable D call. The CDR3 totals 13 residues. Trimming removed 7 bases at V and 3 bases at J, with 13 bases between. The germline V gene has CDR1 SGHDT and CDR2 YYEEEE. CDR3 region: CASGYTGDYGYTF. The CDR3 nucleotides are TGTGCCAGCGGATACACGGGTGACTATGGCTACACCTTC.

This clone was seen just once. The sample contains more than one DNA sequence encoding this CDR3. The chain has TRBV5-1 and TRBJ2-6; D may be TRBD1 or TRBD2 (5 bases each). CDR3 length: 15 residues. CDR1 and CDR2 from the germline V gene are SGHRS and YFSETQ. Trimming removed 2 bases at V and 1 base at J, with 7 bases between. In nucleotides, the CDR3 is TGCGCCAGCAGCTTAGAGGGGTCTGGGGCCAACGTCCTGACTTTC. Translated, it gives CASSLEGSGANVLTF.

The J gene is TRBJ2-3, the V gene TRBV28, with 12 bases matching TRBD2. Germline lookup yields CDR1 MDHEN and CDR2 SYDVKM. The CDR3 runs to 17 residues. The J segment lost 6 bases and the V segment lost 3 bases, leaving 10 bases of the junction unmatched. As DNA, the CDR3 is TGTGCCAGCAGTTTTAGCCGACTAGCGGGAGCTGGGGATACGCAGTATTTT. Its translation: CASSFSRLAGAGDTQYF.

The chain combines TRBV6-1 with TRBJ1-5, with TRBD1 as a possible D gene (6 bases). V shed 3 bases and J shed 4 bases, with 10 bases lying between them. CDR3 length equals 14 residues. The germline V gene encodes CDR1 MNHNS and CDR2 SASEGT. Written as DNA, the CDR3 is TGTGCCAGCAGTGATTGGCAGGGGAATCAGCCCCAGCATTTT. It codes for CASSDWQGNQPQHF.

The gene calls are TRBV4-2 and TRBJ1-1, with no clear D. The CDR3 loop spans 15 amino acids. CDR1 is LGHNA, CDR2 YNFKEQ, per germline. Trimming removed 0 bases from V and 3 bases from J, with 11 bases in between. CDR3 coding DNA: TGTGCCAGCAGCCAAGACGACCGGGGAGACACTGAAGCTTTCTTT. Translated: CASSQDDRGDTEAFF.

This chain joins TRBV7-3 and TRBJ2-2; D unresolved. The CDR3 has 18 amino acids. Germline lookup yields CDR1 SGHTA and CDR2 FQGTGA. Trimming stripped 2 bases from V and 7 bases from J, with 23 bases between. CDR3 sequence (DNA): TGTGCCAGCAGCTTAGACCCCATGCCCGATATTTCGGGCGGGGAGCTGTTTTTT. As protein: CASSLDPMPDISGGELFF. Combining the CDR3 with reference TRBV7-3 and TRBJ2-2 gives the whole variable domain GAGVSQTPSNKVTEKGKYVELRCDPISGHTALYWYRQSLGQGPEFLIYFQGTGAADDSGLPNDRFFAVRPEGSVSTLKIQRTERGDSAVYLCASSLDPMPDISGGELFFGEGSRLTVL.

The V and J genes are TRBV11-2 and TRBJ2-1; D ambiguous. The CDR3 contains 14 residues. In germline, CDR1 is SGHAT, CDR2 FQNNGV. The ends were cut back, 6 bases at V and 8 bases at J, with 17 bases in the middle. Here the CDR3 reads CASSRTTQVHEQFF. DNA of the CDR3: TGTGCCAGCAGTCGGACGACCCAGGTCCATGAGCAGTTCTTC.

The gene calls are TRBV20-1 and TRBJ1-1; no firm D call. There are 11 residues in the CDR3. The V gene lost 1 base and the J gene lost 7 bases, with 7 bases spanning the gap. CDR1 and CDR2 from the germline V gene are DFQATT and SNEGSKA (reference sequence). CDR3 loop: CSARAWGEAFF. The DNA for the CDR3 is TGCAGTGCTAGAGCCTGGGGTGAAGCTTTCTTT.

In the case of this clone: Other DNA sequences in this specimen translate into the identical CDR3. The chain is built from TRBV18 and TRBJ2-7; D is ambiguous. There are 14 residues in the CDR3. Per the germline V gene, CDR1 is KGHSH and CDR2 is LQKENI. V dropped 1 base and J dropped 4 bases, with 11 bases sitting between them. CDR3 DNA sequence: TGTGCCAGCTCACCACAGGGTCCGCCATACGAGCAGTACTTC. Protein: CASSPQGPPYEQYF.

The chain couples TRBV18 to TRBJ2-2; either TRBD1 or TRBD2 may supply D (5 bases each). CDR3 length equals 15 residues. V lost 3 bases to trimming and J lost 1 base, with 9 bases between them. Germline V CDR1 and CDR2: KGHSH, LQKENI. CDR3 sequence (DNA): TGTGCCAGCTCACCTACGGGACGGAACACCGGGGAGCTGTTTTTT. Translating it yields CASSPTGRNTGELFF.

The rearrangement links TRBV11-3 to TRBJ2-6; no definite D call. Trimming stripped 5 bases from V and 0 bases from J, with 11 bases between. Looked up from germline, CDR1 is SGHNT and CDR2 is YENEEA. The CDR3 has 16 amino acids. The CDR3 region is CASSPAQNSGANVLTF. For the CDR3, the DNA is TGTGCCAGCAGCCCGGCACAGAACTCTGGGGCCAACGTCCTGACTTTC.

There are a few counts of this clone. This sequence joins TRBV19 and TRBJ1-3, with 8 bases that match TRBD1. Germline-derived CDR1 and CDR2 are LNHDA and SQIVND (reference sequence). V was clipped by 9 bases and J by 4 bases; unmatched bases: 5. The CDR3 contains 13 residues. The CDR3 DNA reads TGTGCCAGCAGACAGGGGTCCGGAAACACCATATATTTT. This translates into CASRQGSGNTIYF.